These 6 T cell receptor beta chains originate from one sample sequenced in a study of T cells after yellow fever vaccination. TCRdb re-called the 5' RACE reads with MiXCR, one entry per CDR3 protein. The sample lists 300,000 to 450,000 distinct CDR3 sequences, 8.1% occurring once. Specimen: PBMCs, collected roughly 47 days after the first yellow fever vaccination. Every receptor here comes from a man aged 18 to 30 who received the YFV17D yellow fever vaccine.

This clonotype came up a few times. Because the CDR3's place on the DNA is in doubt, the DNA is left out and the CDR3 is given as listed by TCRdb. The rearrangement joins TRBV7-2 to TRBJ2-5; the DNA was not used to check the table's D call, TRBD2. Per the germline V gene, CDR1 is SGHTA and CDR2 is FQGNSA. 13 amino acids form the CDR3, both terminal residues included. The CDR3 loop reads CASSLVGLGAPYF.

The chain couples TRBV3-1 to TRBJ2-3; D is possibly TRBD1 (6 bases). The V and J ends lost 4 bases and 5 bases respectively, with 13 bases between them. The CDR3 runs 14 residues. From germline, CDR1 is LGHDT and CDR2 YNNKEL (reference sequence). Here the CDR3 DNA reads TGTGCCAGCAGCCCAGAACAGGGAGAAGATACGCAGTATTTT. Protein product: CASSPEQGEDTQYF.

This clonotype was observed a few times. The chain uses TRBV30 and TRBJ2-7, with 7 positions matching TRBD1. Per the germline V gene, CDR1 is GTSNPN and CDR2 is SVGIG (reference sequence). This CDR3 is 12 amino acids long. Trimming cost V 3 bases and J 4 bases; bases outside gene matches: 3. CDR3 protein: CAWSEDRYEQYF. CDR3 DNA sequence: TGTGCCTGGAGCGAGGACAGGTACGAGCAGTACTTC.

The chain uses TRBV5-1 and TRBJ1-2, with 7 bases that match TRBD1. Losses at the gene ends were 3 bases for V and 8 bases for J; bases not matched to a gene: 10. Germline CDR1 is SGHRS and CDR2 is YFSETQ. CDR3 length: 14 residues. CDR3 protein: CASSSGQVALGYTF. Here the CDR3 DNA reads TGCGCCAGCAGCTCCGGACAGGTAGCCTTGGGCTACACCTTC.

This clonotype has a count of ten or more. The CDR3 DNA reads as TGTGCCAGCAGCTTAAGCCTAGCGGGGGCCTACAATGAGCAGTTCTTC. This codes for CASSLSLAGAYNEQFF. V usage is TRBV7-9 and J usage is TRBJ2-1; 10 bases are a match to TRBD2. V lost 2 bases and J lost 2; bases outside the gene matches: 3. Germline CDR1 is SEHNR and CDR2 is FQNEAQ (reference sequence). The length of the CDR3 is 16 residues.

This clonotype appeared a few times. The rearrangement links TRBV3-1 to TRBJ1-6; a possible D gene is TRBD1 (5 bases). V was cut by 7 bases and J by 8 bases, with 9 bases left in between. Germline CDR1 is LGHDT and CDR2 is YNNKEL (reference sequence). This CDR3 is 12 amino acids long. CDR3 sequence reads: CASKGTDSPLHF. CDR3 bases: TGTGCCAGCAAGGGGACGGATTCACCCCTCCACTTT. Filled out from reference TRBV3-1 and TRBJ1-6, the complete variable domain reads DTAVSQTPKYLVTQMGNDKSIKCEQNLGHDTMYWYKQDSKKFLKIMFSYNNKELIINETVPNRFSPKSPDKAHLNLHINSLELGDSAVYFCASKGTDSPLHFGNGTRLTVT.